This T cell receptor (beta chain) was captured by sequencing in a study of T-cell reconstitution after alpha-beta-depleted transplantation in children. This CDR3 contains 15 residues. With V trimmed by 3 bases and J by 1 base, 4 bases remained unmatched. Construction of the TCRbeta library involved unique molecular identifiers. TCRdb recomputed calls from the PCR reads with MiXCR, one row per CDR3 protein. The sample lists some 220,000 distinct CDR3 sequences; under 9.5% were seen once. This clonotype occurred a few times. The sequence derives from a human donor who donated a stem cell graft to a child with acute lymphoblastic leukemia. The sample in question was PBMCs from the stem cell graft donor, obtained from the stem cell graft. This sequence joins TRBV12-3 or TRBV12-4 and TRBJ2-3; 7 nucleotides agree with TRBD2. The CDR3 nucleotides are TGTGCCAGCAGTTTTTTCGCGGGGGGCACAGATACGCAGTATTTT. This translates into CASSFFAGGTDTQYF.